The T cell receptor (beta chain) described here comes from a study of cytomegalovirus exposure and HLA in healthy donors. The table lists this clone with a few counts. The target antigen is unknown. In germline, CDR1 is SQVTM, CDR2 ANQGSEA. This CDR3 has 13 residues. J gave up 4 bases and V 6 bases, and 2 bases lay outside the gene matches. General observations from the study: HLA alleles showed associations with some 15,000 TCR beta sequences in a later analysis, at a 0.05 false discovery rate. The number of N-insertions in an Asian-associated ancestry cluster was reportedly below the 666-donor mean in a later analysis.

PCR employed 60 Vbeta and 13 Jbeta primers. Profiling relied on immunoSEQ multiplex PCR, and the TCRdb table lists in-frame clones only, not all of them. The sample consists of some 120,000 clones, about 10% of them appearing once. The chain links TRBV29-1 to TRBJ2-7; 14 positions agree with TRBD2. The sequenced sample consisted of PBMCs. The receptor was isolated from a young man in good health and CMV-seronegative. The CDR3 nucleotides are TGCAGCGTGGGACTAGCGGGAGCATACGAGCAGTACTTC. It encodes CSVGLAGAYEQYF.